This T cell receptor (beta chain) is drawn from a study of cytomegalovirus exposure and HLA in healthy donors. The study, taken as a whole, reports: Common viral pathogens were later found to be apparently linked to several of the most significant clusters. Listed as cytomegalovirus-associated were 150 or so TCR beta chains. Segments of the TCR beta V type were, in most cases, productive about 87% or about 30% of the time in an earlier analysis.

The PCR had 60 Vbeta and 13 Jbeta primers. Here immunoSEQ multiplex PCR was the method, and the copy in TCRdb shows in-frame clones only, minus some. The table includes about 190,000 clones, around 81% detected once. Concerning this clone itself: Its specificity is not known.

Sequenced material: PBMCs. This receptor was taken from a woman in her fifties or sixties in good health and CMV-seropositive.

The CDR3 protein is CASSYTGTGANVLTF. In DNA form, the CDR3 reads TGTGCCAGCAGTTATACGGGGACTGGGGCCAACGTCCTGACTTTC. The V gene is TRBV6-5, the J gene TRBJ2-6; maybe TRBD2 (5 bases). The germline gives CDR1 MNHEY, CDR2 SVGAGI. The CDR3 extends over 15 amino acids. V lost 3 bases to trimming and J lost 2 bases, with 8 bases between them.